This T cell receptor beta chain originates from a study of cytomegalovirus exposure and HLA in healthy donors. With regard to this clone: Its antigen is unknown.

Study-wide findings and caveats: A later analysis showed TCR association rates differing by HLA locus, peaking at DRB1 and lowest at HLA-C.

PCR was performed using 60 Vbeta and 13 Jbeta primers. Only in-frame clones appear in the TCRdb table, and some are missing; sequencing was by immunoSEQ multiplex PCR. Its clone listing holds some 75,000 clones. CDR3 length: 12 residues. V was cut by 5 bases and J by 0 bases, with 7 bases left in between. Germline V gene lookup returns CDR1 GTSNPN and CDR2 SVGIG (reference sequence). This clonotype was sampled from a boy aged 5-17 years in good health and CMV-seronegative. Sequenced material: PBMCs. The chain recombines TRBV30 with TRBJ1-1, with a weak D call TRBD1 (6 bases). DNA of the CDR3: TGTGCCTGGCAGGGGATGAACACTGAAGCTTTCTTT. Translation gives CAWQGMNTEAFF.